Below, 19 T cell receptor beta chains from the same sample are listed, as sequenced in a study of beta chain features in type 1 diabetes. The study reverse transcribed the entire isolated RNA, so it sequenced expressed TCRB transcripts. This table comes from immunoSEQ multiplex PCR, and its TCRdb copy is limited to in-frame clones, with some not included. Of about 900,000 clones in the sample, about a sixth are singletons; the top ten hold around 0.02%. Sequenced input: naive CD4+ T cells from blood. Receptor source: a woman younger than 35 in good health.

The chain employs TRBV19 and TRBJ2-3; a possible D gene is TRBD1 (6 bases). The CDR3 runs 15 residues. Germline CDR1 is LNHDA and CDR2 is SQIVND (reference sequence). The ends were cut back, 6 bases at V and 4 bases at J, with 17 bases in the middle. The CDR3 bases are TGTGCCAGTAGCCCCTCAGGGGAAAGCCCAGATACGCAGTATTTT. It yields the protein CASSPSGESPDTQYF.

The rearrangement joins TRBV27 to TRBJ2-3; D could derive from TRBD1 or TRBD2 (5 bases each). Between the trimmed V and J ends, which lost 2 bases and 4 bases, there was a span of 19 bases. This CDR3 region has 17 residues. CDR1 MNHEY and CDR2 SMNVEV come from the germline V gene (reference sequence). The CDR3 region has the DNA TGTGCCAGCAGTTTACCCGCAGGGTCTTTCGGGGCAGATACGCAGTATTTT. It specifies CASSLPAGSFGADTQYF.

V gene TRBV9 combines with J gene TRBJ1-5; 7 nucleotides line up with TRBD1. CDR1 is SGDLS and CDR2 is YYNGEE in the germline V gene. The CDR3 sequence is 14 residues long. J gave up 5 bases and V 2 bases, and 4 bases lay outside the gene matches. CDR3 sequence: CASSVGTVDQPQHF. CDR3 coding DNA: TGTGCCAGCAGCGTCGGGACAGTGGATCAGCCCCAGCATTTT.

In this sample, this clone turned up a few times. The rearrangement links TRBV2 to TRBJ1-1; TRBD1 matches 10 bases. Germline V gives CDR1 SNHLY, CDR2 FYNNEI. V lost 4 bases and J lost 0; bases outside the gene matches: 17. The CDR3 spans 20 residues. The CDR3 reads CASSVNRVGQGGPMNTEAFF. The CDR3 DNA sequence: TGTGCCAGCAGTGTCAATCGAGTCGGACAGGGGGGACCGATGAACACTGAAGCTTTCTTT.

This clone came up a few times. J is TRBJ2-7 and V is TRBV10-3; 7 bases agree with TRBD1. This CDR3 region has 11 residues. Germline trimming cut 6 bases from V and 5 bases from J; bases unmatched to any gene: 1. Germline CDR1 and CDR2: ENHRY and SYGVKD. CDR3 DNA sequence: TGTGCCATCAGGGGGACAGACGAGCAGTACTTC. Amino acids: CAIRGTDEQYF.

This chain links TRBV7-3 with TRBJ2-6; D is tentatively TRBD1 or TRBD2 (5 bases each). The length of the CDR3 is 15 residues. V shed 5 bases and J shed 0 bases, with 8 bases lying between them. CDR1 is SGHTA, CDR2 FQGTGA, per germline. The DNA for the CDR3 is TGTGCCAGCAGCCCGGGGCGCTCTGGGGCCAACGTCCTGACTTTC. Translated, it gives CASSPGRSGANVLTF.

This chain links TRBV19 with TRBJ2-1; D gene uncertain. The germline V gene has CDR1 LNHDA and CDR2 SQIVND (reference sequence). This CDR3 contains 14 residues. V dropped 5 bases and J dropped 4 bases, with 12 bases sitting between them. The CDR3 coding sequence is TGTGCCAGTAGTCCAAGAAAAGAATACAATGAGCAGTTCTTC. Translating gives CASSPRKEYNEQFF.

This sequence joins TRBV4-1 and TRBJ1-3, with unresolved D. Germline CDR1 is MGHRA and CDR2 is YSYEKL. This CDR3 is built from 16 residues. Trimming took off 1 base at V and 0 bases at J, with 10 bases between the two ends. For the CDR3, the DNA is TGCGCCAGCAGCCAAGTCGTGGTTATCTCTGGAAACACCATATATTTT. Residues: CASSQVVVISGNTIYF.

This clone was counted a few times. The genes are TRBV28 and TRBJ1-2, with D unresolved. V lost 7 bases and J 6 bases, leaving 27 bases between the germline ends. This CDR3 contains 17 residues. Germline-derived CDR1 and CDR2 are MDHEN and SYDVKM. CDR3 in DNA: TGTGCCAGCACGGTTTATGGGTGGGGAGATGGAGGGAATGGCTACACCTTC. Residues: CASTVYGWGDGGNGYTF.

Ten or more counts support this clone. V gene TRBV23-1 combines with J gene TRBJ2-7, with 7 positions matching TRBD1. TRBV23-1 has ORF status, its function being uncertain. The CDR3 loop spans 12 amino acids. The V gene end was trimmed by 8 bases and the J gene end by 3 bases; junction bases not matched to a gene: 4. The CDR3 DNA reads TGCGCCAGCGGACGGGACAGCTACGAGCAGTACTTC. This encodes CASGRDSYEQYF.

This clone showed up just a few times. The rearrangement uses TRBV7-9 and TRBJ1-1; no firm D call. Trimming pared 5 bases from V and 0 bases from J, leaving 10 bases between. The germline CDR1 and CDR2 sequences are SEHNR and FQNEAQ (reference sequence). The CDR3 is 14 residues long. Here the CDR3 DNA reads TGTGCCAGCAGCACCACGGGGATGAACACTGAAGCTTTCTTT. Protein sequence: CASSTTGMNTEAFF.

The chain recombines TRBV2 with TRBJ2-7; a possible D gene is TRBD2 (5 bases). Trimming shortened V by 6 bases and J by 12 bases, and 18 bases separated the two germline ends. There are 12 residues in the CDR3. The germline V gene encodes CDR1 SNHLY and CDR2 FYNNEI. The DNA of the CDR3 is TGTGCCAGCAGGGTCCTGCGAGGGCGCGGGTACTTC. Protein sequence: CASRVLRGRGYF.

This sequence joins TRBV6-6 and TRBJ2-1, with no clear D. Per the germline V gene, CDR1 is MNHNY and CDR2 is SVGAGI (reference sequence). V was shortened by 7 bases and J by 0 bases, with 13 bases between the two germline ends. The CDR3 extends over 15 amino acids. The chain's CDR3 is CASNPTALSYNEQFF. Written as DNA, the CDR3 is TGTGCCAGCAACCCGACCGCCCTCTCCTACAATGAGCAGTTCTTC.

The chain links TRBV10-3 to TRBJ2-7; 11 bases agree with TRBD1. Per the germline V gene, CDR1 is ENHRY and CDR2 is SYGVKD. V was clipped by 4 bases and J by 6 bases; unmatched bases: 2. CDR3 length: 13 amino acids. CDR3 DNA sequence: TGTGCCATCAGTGGGACAGGGGGCGTCGAGCAGTACTTC. This translates into CAISGTGGVEQYF.

The chain joins TRBV5-6 to TRBJ1-2; D is ambiguous. Germline-derived CDR1 and CDR2 are SGHDT and YYEEEE. V was trimmed by 3 bases and J by 8 bases, leaving 17 bases between them. The CDR3 has 14 amino acids. Here the CDR3 DNA reads TGTGCCAGCAGCTCCACACGAACGGCTAGGGGCTACACCTTC. It translates to CASSSTRTARGYTF.

This sequence joins TRBV4-2 and TRBJ2-7; D perhaps matches TRBD2 (7 bases). CDR3 size: 18 residues. In germline, CDR1 is LGHNA, CDR2 YNFKEQ. V lost 0 bases to trimming and J lost 7 bases, with 25 bases between them. In DNA form, the CDR3 reads TGTGCCAGCAGCCAAGAGCCGGGGGGACATCTTTCCCGTGAGGAGCAGTACTTC. It encodes CASSQEPGGHLSREEQYF.

This clone was found a few times. J is TRBJ1-1 and V is TRBV27, with D hard to call. The V gene's germline CDR1 is MNHEY and CDR2 SMNVEV (reference sequence). The CDR3 loop spans 14 amino acids. The V end was cut by 6 bases, the J end by 11 bases, with 22 bases between. Written as DNA, the CDR3 is TGTGCCAGCAGCCAAAGCGGACGGCTAAGCGGCGCTTTCTTT. Its translation: CASSQSGRLSGAFF.

This chain connects TRBV5-4 to TRBJ2-3; 12 positions match TRBD2. The CDR3 is 15 amino acids. V dropped 4 bases and J dropped 3; count of bases not matched to a gene: 3. Per the germline V gene, CDR1 is SGHNT and CDR2 is YYREEE (reference sequence). The CDR3 loop is CASSRTSGRTDTQYF. The CDR3 DNA sequence: TGTGCCAGCAGCCGTACTAGCGGGAGGACAGATACGCAGTATTTT.

In its sample, this clone was seen a few times. The V call is TRBV2, the J call TRBJ2-7, with 7 positions matching TRBD2. CDR3 length equals 11 residues. Germline CDR1 reads SNHLY; CDR2 reads FYNNEI. V lost 8 bases to trimming and J lost 6 bases; unmatched junction nucleotides: 4. CDR3 in DNA: TGTGCCAGCTGGGAGGGGTTCGAGCAGTACTTC. The encoded protein is CASWEGFEQYF.